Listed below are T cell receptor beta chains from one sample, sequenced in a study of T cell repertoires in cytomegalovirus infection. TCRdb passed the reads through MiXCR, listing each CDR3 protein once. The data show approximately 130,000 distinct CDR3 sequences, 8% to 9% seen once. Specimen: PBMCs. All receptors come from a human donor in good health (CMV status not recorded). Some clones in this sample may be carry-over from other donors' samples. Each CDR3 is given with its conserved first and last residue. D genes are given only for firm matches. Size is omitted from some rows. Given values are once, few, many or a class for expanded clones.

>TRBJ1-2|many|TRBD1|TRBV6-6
TGTGCCAGCAGCCTGTCAGGGGGCCAAGGCTATGGCTACACCTTC
CASSLSGGQGYGYTF
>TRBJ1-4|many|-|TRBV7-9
TGTGCCAGCAAGGGTAACGATGAAAAACTGTTTTTT
CASKGNDEKLFF
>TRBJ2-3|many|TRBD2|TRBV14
TGTGCCAGCAGCCCTACTAGCGGGGGTCGACGCACAGATACGCAGTATTTT
CASSPTSGGRRTDTQYF
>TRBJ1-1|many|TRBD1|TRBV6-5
TGTGCCAGCAGTTACCAGGGACAGATGAACACTGAAGCTTTCTTT
CASSYQGQMNTEAFF
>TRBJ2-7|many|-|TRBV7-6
TGTGCCAGCAGCTTTTCCGGGAATACCTACGAGCAGTACTTC
CASSFSGNTYEQYF
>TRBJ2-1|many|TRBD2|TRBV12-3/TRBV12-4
TGTGCCAGCGCGGGGGTTTACAATGAGCAGTTCTTC
CASAGVYNEQFF
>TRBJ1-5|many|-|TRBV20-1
TGCAGTGCTAGTGTGGGGGTTGGCAATCAGCCCCAGCATTTT
CSASVGVGNQPQHF
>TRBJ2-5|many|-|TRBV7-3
TGTGCCAGCACCCGAGGAGTCGGGGAGACCCAGTACTTC
CASTRGVGETQYF
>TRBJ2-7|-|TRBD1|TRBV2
TGTGCCATTGACAGGGCCCGAGACTTC
CAIDRARDF
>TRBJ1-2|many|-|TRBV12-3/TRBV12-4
TGTGCCAGCAGTAAGAGACAGGTGCTAAGCTATGGCTACACCTTC
CASSKRQVLSYGYTF
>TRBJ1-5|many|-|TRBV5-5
TGTGCCAGCAGCTTGGAGGGGTTCAATCAGCCCCAGCATTTT
CASSLEGFNQPQHF
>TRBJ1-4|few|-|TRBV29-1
TGCAGCGCCGAAGGGAACTGGCCGGGTGAGGAAAAACTGTTTTTT
CSAEGNWPGEEKLFF
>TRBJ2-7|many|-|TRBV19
TGTGCCAGTAGTGACGCGGGGACGAAAAGCTCCTACGAGCAGTACTTC
CASSDAGTKSSYEQYF
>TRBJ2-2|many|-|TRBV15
TGTGCCACCAGCAGAGATAGGGGGTCGAGACTCACCGGGGAGCTGTTTTTT
CATSRDRGSRLTGELFF
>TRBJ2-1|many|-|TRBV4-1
TGCGCCAGCAGCCCCCTCCTAGAGCGGGACAACGACAATGAGCAGTTCTTC
CASSPLLERDNDNEQFF
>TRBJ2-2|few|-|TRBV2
TGTGCCAGCAGTGCTTCCGGGTCGGCCACCGGGGAGCTGTTTTTT
CASSASGSATGELFF
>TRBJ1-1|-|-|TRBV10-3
TGTGCCATCAGTGGGAGCGGGGAGGCGAGCACTGAAGCTTTCTTT
CAISGSGEASTEAFF
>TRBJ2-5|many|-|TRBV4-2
TGTGCCAGCAGCCAAGATCGGGGAACAGATGCCTTCCAAGAGACCCAGTACTTC
CASSQDRGTDAFQETQYF
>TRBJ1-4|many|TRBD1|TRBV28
TGTGCCAGCTCCCGACCGGGACAGGAGAATGAAAAACTGTTTTTT
CASSRPGQENEKLFF
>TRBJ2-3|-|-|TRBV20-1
TGCAGTGCCCTAGACTCCACAGATACGCAGTATTTT
CSALDSTDTQYF
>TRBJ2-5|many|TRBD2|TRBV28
TGTGCCAGCAGTTCCCTTCGACTAGCGGGGGACGAGACCCAGTACTTC
CASSSLRLAGDETQYF
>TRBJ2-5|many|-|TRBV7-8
TGTGCCAGCAGCTTAGCGACGAAAAGGGAGACCCAGTACTTC
CASSLATKRETQYF
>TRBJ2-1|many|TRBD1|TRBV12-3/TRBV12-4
TGTGCCAGCAGTTTAAGGCGCAGGGGGAATACCGATGAGCAGTTCTTC
CASSLRRRGNTDEQFF
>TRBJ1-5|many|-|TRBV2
TGTGCCAGCCTGAGAGCTTTCAATCAGCCCCAGCATTTT
CASLRAFNQPQHF
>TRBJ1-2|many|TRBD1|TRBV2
TGTGCCAGCAGGGAACAGGGGAACTATGGCTACACCTTC
CASREQGNYGYTF